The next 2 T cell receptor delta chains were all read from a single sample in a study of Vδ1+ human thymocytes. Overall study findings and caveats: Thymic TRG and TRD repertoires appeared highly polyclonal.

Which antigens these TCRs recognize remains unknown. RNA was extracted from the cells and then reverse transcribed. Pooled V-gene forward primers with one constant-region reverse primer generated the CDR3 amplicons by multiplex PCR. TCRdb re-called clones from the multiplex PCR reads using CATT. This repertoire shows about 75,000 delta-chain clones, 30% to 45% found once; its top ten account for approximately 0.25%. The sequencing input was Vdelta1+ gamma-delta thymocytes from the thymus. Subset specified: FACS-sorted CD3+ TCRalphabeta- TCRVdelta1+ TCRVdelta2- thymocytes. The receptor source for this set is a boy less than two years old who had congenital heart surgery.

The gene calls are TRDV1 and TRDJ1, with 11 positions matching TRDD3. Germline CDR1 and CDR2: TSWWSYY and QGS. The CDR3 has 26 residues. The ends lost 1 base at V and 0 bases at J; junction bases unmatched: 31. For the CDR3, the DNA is TGTGCTCTTGGGGAACGTTGGGGGATACGCGATCGGGTGCCACTACAAACCCGGTTGTACACCGATAAACTCATCTTT. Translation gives CALGERWGIRDRVPLQTRLYTDKLIF.

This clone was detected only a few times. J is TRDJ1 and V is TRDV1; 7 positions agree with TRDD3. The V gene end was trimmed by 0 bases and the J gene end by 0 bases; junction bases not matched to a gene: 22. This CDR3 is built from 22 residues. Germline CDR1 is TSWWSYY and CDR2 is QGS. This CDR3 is CALGELANKLLGRFGYTDKLIF. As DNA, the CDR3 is TGTGCTCTTGGGGAACTAGCAAATAAGCTACTGGGGCGTTTCGGATACACCGATAAACTCATCTTT.